Presented here are 9 T cell receptor beta chains from one specimen sequenced in a study of T cell changes during pregnancy in multiple sclerosis (dated by TCRdb to the late 2010s). To prepare the library, the immunoSEQ multiplex PCR assay was applied. Sourced from immuneACCESS, this table was stored by TCRdb with only in-frame sequences that have V and J called. A share of the clones is absent; for the studies checked, an unresolved V gene accounts for under half, and the remainder has no known explanation. Recorded for this sample are more than 65,000 clones; 91% of them occurred a single time. The ten largest account for under 3% of the sample. This material consisted of peripheral blood, taken in the first trimester of pregnancy. The receptors shown here come from a female donor with multiple sclerosis, enrolled in a pregnancy study.

V usage is TRBV14 and J usage is TRBJ2-7; TRBD1 is a possible D gene (6 bases). Trimming took off 5 bases at V and 4 bases at J, with 12 bases between the two ends. The CDR3 is 13 amino acids. CDR1 and CDR2 (germline): SGHDN, FVKESK. The CDR3 reads CASSFQGMYEQYF. CDR3 nucleotide sequence: TGTGCCAGCAGCTTTCAGGGGATGTACGAGCAGTACTTC.

The chain couples TRBV7-6 to TRBJ1-5; 9 bases map to TRBD1. The V gene end was trimmed by 1 base and the J gene end by 4 bases; junction bases not matched to a gene: 11. The CDR3 has 18 amino acids. In germline, CDR1 is SGHVS, CDR2 FNYEAQ. This CDR3 reads CASSLGGPQGALNQPQHF. CDR3 in DNA: TGTGCCAGCAGCTTAGGGGGCCCACAGGGGGCTTTGAATCAGCCCCAGCATTTT.

The chain links TRBV7-2 to TRBJ2-7; TRBD1 matches at 7 bases. Germline V lookup: CDR1 SGHTA, CDR2 FQGNSA. V trimming: 3 bases; J trimming: 2 bases; junction bases outside the gene matches: 1. The CDR3 has 13 residues. The CDR3 spells CASSFQGAYEQYF. For the CDR3, the DNA is TGTGCCAGCAGCTTTCAGGGGGCCTACGAGCAGTACTTC.

This chain uses TRBV5-4 with TRBJ2-1, with a possible D match to TRBD1 (6 bases). The V gene's germline CDR1 is SGHNT and CDR2 YYREEE (reference sequence). The CDR3 loop spans 16 amino acids. V was shortened by 2 bases and J by 7 bases, with 19 bases between the two germline ends. The CDR3 region has the DNA TGTGCCAGCAGCTTACAAATGGGGGCTCCGAATAATGAGCAGTTCTTC. Protein sequence: CASSLQMGAPNNEQFF. Complete variable domain (other parts from reference TRBV5-4 and TRBJ2-1): ETGVTQSPTHLIKTRGQQVTLRCSSQSGHNTVSWYQQALGQGPQFIFQYYREEENGRGNFPPRFSGLQFPNYSSELNVNALELDDSALYLCASSLQMGAPNNEQFFGPGTRLTVL.

CDR3 protein: CASSFGKGGTEAFF. Written as DNA, the CDR3 is TGTGCCAGCAGCTTCGGGAAAGGGGGCACTGAAGCTTTCTTT. This chain joins TRBV5-5 and TRBJ1-1; perhaps TRBD1 as D (6 bases). The CDR3 length is 14 residues. Germline V gives CDR1 SGHKS, CDR2 YYEKEE (reference sequence). V was pared by 2 bases and J by 4 bases, with 12 bases between. Drawing the rest from reference TRBV5-5 and TRBJ1-1, the complete variable domain is DAGVTQSPTHLIKTRGQQVTLRCSPISGHKSVSWYQQVLGQGPQFIFQYYEKEERGRGNFPDRFSARQFPNYSSELNVNALLLGDSALYLCASSFGKGGTEAFFGQGTRLTVV.

The sample holds one count of this clone. The J gene is TRBJ1-3, the V gene TRBV9; tentatively, D is TRBD1 (5 bases). Germline CDR1 is SGDLS and CDR2 is YYNGEE. V was shortened by 5 bases and J by 1 base, with 10 bases between the two germline ends. The CDR3 covers 14 residues. CDR3 in DNA: TGTGCCAGCAGTCGCGGGGGGTCTGGAAACACCATATATTTT. Protein product: CASSRGGSGNTIYF.

The rearrangement links TRBV11-2 to TRBJ2-5; TRBD2 agrees at 10 bases. V dropped 3 bases and J dropped 2; count of bases not matched to a gene: 6. Germline CDR1 and CDR2: SGHAT and FQNNGV. This CDR3 has 16 residues. The DNA for the CDR3 is TGTGCCAGCAGCTTCCGAGGACTAGCGGTACAAGAGACCCAGTACTTC. This sequence encodes CASSFRGLAVQETQYF.

The CDR3 DNA sequence: TGTGCCACCATCTCACCGGGGGGCACTGAAGCTTTCTTT. Protein: CATISPGGTEAFF. The chain carries TRBV28 and TRBJ1-1, with D perhaps TRBD1 (5 bases). Germline assignment: CDR1 MDHEN and CDR2 SYDVKM. Between the trimmed V and J ends, which lost 10 bases and 4 bases, there was a span of 16 bases. The CDR3 covers 13 residues.

The chain links TRBV5-1 to TRBJ2-2; 8 bases align to TRBD1. Germline V CDR1 and CDR2: SGHRS, YFSETQ. The CDR3 extends over 15 amino acids. Losses at the gene ends were 3 bases for V and 4 bases for J; bases not matched to a gene: 5. CDR3: CASSSRQGSTGELFF. CDR3 coding DNA: TGCGCCAGCAGCTCGCGACAGGGGAGCACCGGGGAGCTGTTTTTT.